These 28 T cell receptor beta chains share one sample of origin, sequenced in a study of STAT5B mutations in CD4+ large granular lymphocyte leukemia. Data came from immunoSEQ multiplex PCR; TCRdb stores just in-frame clones and leaves some out. The sample lists about 40,000 clones; roughly 81% were seen once. The sample was CD4+ T cells from blood buffy coats. These receptors all stem from a human donor in good health.

This chain joins TRBV19 and TRBJ2-2, with D perhaps matching TRBD2 (7 bases). Germline assignment: CDR1 LNHDA and CDR2 SQIVND (reference sequence). The CDR3 has 16 residues. V gave up 5 bases and J gave up 5 bases, with 18 bases separating them. CDR3 residues: CASSSTEQGGTGELFF. The CDR3 DNA reads as TGTGCCAGTAGTTCCACGGAACAGGGAGGGACCGGGGAGCTGTTTTTT.

The V and J genes are TRBV19 and TRBJ2-5, with TRBD1 matching 8 bases. V shed 4 bases, J shed 2 bases, and the junction held 3 bases outside the gene matches. Germline assignment: CDR1 LNHDA and CDR2 SQIVND (reference sequence). The CDR3 consists of 14 residues. Written as DNA, the CDR3 is TGTGCCAGTAGTAGTACAGGGGGGCAAGAGACCCAGTACTTC. It is translated as CASSSTGGQETQYF.

The rearrangement joins TRBV7-2 to TRBJ2-1; TRBD2 is a possible D gene (6 bases). CDR1 is SGHTA and CDR2 is FQGNSA in the germline V gene. V was shortened by 3 bases and J by 6 bases, with 12 bases between the two germline ends. The CDR3 is 14 residues long. The CDR3 reads CASSFAGTLNEQFF. DNA for the CDR3: TGTGCCAGCAGCTTTGCCGGGACTCTCAATGAGCAGTTCTTC.

The chain employs TRBV10-3 and TRBJ2-5, with D perhaps matching TRBD2 (5 bases). Germline values: CDR1 ENHRY, CDR2 SYGVKD. Trimming stripped 0 bases from V and 3 bases from J, with 5 bases between. CDR3 length equals 13 residues. As DNA, the CDR3 is TGTGCCATCAGTGAGTCGAGGGAAGAGACCCAGTACTTC. It translates to CAISESREETQYF.

This clone was picked up a small number of times. The chain uses TRBV7-9 and TRBJ1-2; 8 bases align to TRBD1. The germline V gene encodes CDR1 SEHNR and CDR2 FQNEAQ (reference sequence). The length of the CDR3 is 14 residues. J lost 6 bases, V lost 3 bases, and 6 bases had no gene match. The CDR3 loop reads CASSLQDREDGYTF. The CDR3 DNA follows: TGTGCCAGCAGCTTGCAGGACAGGGAAGATGGCTACACCTTC.

This rearrangement joins TRBV5-5 to TRBJ1-6, with D perhaps matching TRBD1 (6 bases). The CDR3 length is 13 residues. Germline-derived CDR1 and CDR2 are SGHKS and YYEKEE (reference sequence). V lost 0 bases and J 9 bases, leaving 7 bases between the germline ends. CDR3 loop: CASSLDRVSPLHF. CDR3 DNA: TGTGCCAGCAGCTTGGACAGGGTTTCACCCCTCCACTTT.

V and J are TRBV7-8 and TRBJ1-2, with D tentatively TRBD1 (5 bases). Between the trimmed V and J ends, which lost 5 bases and 4 bases, there was a span of 14 bases. The germline V gene encodes CDR1 SGHVS and CDR2 FQNEAQ. The CDR3 loop spans 14 amino acids. The CDR3 protein is CASSPEGRIYGYTF. The CDR3 DNA sequence: TGTGCCAGCAGCCCTGAGGGACGGATCTATGGCTACACCTTC.

This chain joins TRBV28 and TRBJ2-7; D is ambiguous. V gave up 4 bases and J gave up 8 bases, with 9 bases separating them. CDR3 length: 11 amino acids. The germline V gene encodes CDR1 MDHEN and CDR2 SYDVKM. The CDR3 sequence: CASSSPVKQYF. The CDR3 DNA reads TGTGCCAGCAGTTCTCCAGTTAAGCAGTACTTC. Drawing the rest from reference TRBV28 and TRBJ2-7, the complete variable domain is DVKVTQSSRYLVKRTGEKVFLECVQDMDHENMFWYRQDPGLGLRLIYFSYDVKMKEKGDIPEGYSVSREKKERFSLILESASTNQTSMYLCASSSPVKQYFGPGTRLTVT.

This clone came up a few times. The V call is TRBV7-3, the J call TRBJ2-7; a weak D match, TRBD1 (6 bases). Per the germline V gene, CDR1 is SGHTA and CDR2 is FQGTGA. Trimming cost V 5 bases and J 7 bases, with 33 bases left between them. CDR3 size: 19 residues. CDR3 DNA sequence: TGTGCCAGCAGCCCAAACAGTCGACAGGCCCTGGGGTCTATTCCTGAGCAGTACTTC. Its protein product is CASSPNSRQALGSIPEQYF.

The chain links TRBV7-2 to TRBJ1-5; 10 positions match TRBD1. CDR3 length equals 14 residues. The J segment lost 4 bases and the V segment lost 5 bases, leaving 2 bases of the junction unmatched. Germline loops: CDR1 SGHTA, CDR2 FQGNSA. CDR3 in amino acids: CASSGDRGNQPQHF. For the CDR3, the DNA is TGTGCCAGCAGCGGGGACAGGGGAAATCAGCCCCAGCATTTT.

The chain combines TRBV28 with TRBJ1-1, with 8 bases fitting TRBD1. The CDR3 is made up of 17 amino acids. V was clipped by 4 bases and J by 0 bases; unmatched bases: 10. CDR1 is MDHEN, CDR2 SYDVKM, per germline. CDR3 in amino acids: CASSYGQGGSLNTEAFF. CDR3 bases: TGTGCCAGCAGTTATGGACAGGGAGGTTCTTTGAACACTGAAGCTTTCTTT.

This clone occurred once. The chain joins TRBV5-4 to TRBJ2-5, with D perhaps matching TRBD2 (6 bases). Trimming took 4 bases from V and 5 from J, leaving 18 bases between them. The CDR3 runs 15 residues. Germline CDR1 and CDR2: SGHNT and YYREEE (reference sequence). CDR3 loop: CASSRELGLTETQYF. In DNA, the CDR3 is TGTGCCAGCAGCCGGGAGCTAGGACTCACGGAGACCCAGTACTTC.

The J gene is TRBJ2-2, the V gene TRBV30, with D tentatively TRBD2 (5 bases). The germline V gene has CDR1 GTSNPN and CDR2 SVGIG (reference sequence). V lost 7 bases, J lost 0 bases, and 12 bases lay in between. The CDR3 totals 14 residues. CDR3 DNA sequence: TGTGCCTTCCGACGGGGTACGAACACCGGGGAGCTGTTTTTT. This sequence encodes CAFRRGTNTGELFF.

The chain joins TRBV6-1 to TRBJ2-7, with 9 bases aligning to TRBD2. V trimming: 3 bases; J trimming: 4 bases; junction bases outside the gene matches: 10. CDR3 length: 16 amino acids. Germline assignment: CDR1 MNHNS and CDR2 SASEGT. The CDR3 region is CASSDYRLAEKYEQYF. The CDR3 DNA is TGTGCCAGCAGTGATTACCGACTAGCGGAGAAGTACGAGCAGTACTTC.

This chain links TRBV4-1 with TRBJ1-4; 8 nucleotides match TRBD1. Germline V gene sequence: CDR1 MGHRA, CDR2 YSYEKL. The CDR3 has 14 amino acids. Trimming cost V 4 bases and J 8 bases; bases outside gene matches: 6. The CDR3: CASSPGDRGEKLFF. CDR3 bases: TGCGCCAGCAGCCCTGGTGACAGGGGAGAAAAACTGTTTTTT.

This clone was seen a handful of times. The chain couples TRBV30 to TRBJ1-2; the match to TRBD1 covers 9 bases. With V trimmed by 2 bases and J by 6 bases, 1 base remained unmatched. The CDR3 runs to 12 residues. Germline loops: CDR1 GTSNPN, CDR2 SVGIG (reference sequence). The CDR3 sequence is CAWSRQGDGYTF. The CDR3 coding sequence is TGTGCCTGGAGTCGACAGGGGGATGGCTACACCTTC.

CDR3 loop: CASSTDRGNEQFF. CDR3 nucleotides: TGTGCCAGTAGTACGGACAGGGGGAATGAGCAGTTCTTC. The chain combines TRBV19 with TRBJ2-1; 10 nucleotides line up with TRBD1. The germline V gene has CDR1 LNHDA and CDR2 SQIVND (reference sequence). V lost 4 bases and J lost 7; bases outside the gene matches: 1. CDR3 length equals 13 residues.

The rearrangement links TRBV2 to TRBJ2-1; 10 nucleotides align to TRBD2. Losses at the gene ends were 3 bases for V and 7 bases for J; bases not matched to a gene: 12. The CDR3 is 17 amino acids. Germline CDR1 and CDR2: SNHLY and FYNNEI. The DNA for the CDR3 is TGTGCCAGCAGTGACTGGGGAGCGGGAGGGCCGCGGAATGAGCAGTTCTTC. This encodes CASSDWGAGGPRNEQFF.

The rearrangement joins TRBV11-3 to TRBJ2-6; 13 nucleotides line up with TRBD2. Unmatched junction bases numbered 13, after V lost 4 bases and J lost 4 bases. The CDR3 is 20 residues long. Germline values: CDR1 SGHNT, CDR2 YENEEA. The CDR3 spells CASSYYGLAGVLRGANVLTF. CDR3 in DNA: TGTGCCAGCAGCTACTACGGACTAGCGGGAGTCCTGAGGGGGGCCAACGTCCTGACTTTC.

J is TRBJ2-7 and V is TRBV7-2; tentative D call: TRBD2 (6 bases). The germline V gene has CDR1 SGHTA and CDR2 FQGNSA. V lost 0 bases to trimming and J lost 0 bases, with 12 bases between them. CDR3 length: 16 amino acids. Here the CDR3 reads CASSLAGSVVSYEQYF. The CDR3 DNA is TGTGCCAGCAGCTTAGCCGGGAGCGTAGTCTCCTACGAGCAGTACTTC.

The rearrangement links TRBV10-3 to TRBJ2-2; D unresolved. CDR3 size: 15 residues. In germline, CDR1 is ENHRY, CDR2 SYGVKD. Trimming pared 1 base from V and 0 bases from J, leaving 6 bases between. CDR3 sequence reads: CAISELVANTGELFF. CDR3 DNA sequence: TGTGCCATCAGTGAGTTGGTTGCGAACACCGGGGAGCTGTTTTTT.

The chain combines TRBV4-1 with TRBJ2-3; no firm D call. In germline, CDR1 is MGHRA, CDR2 YSYEKL. Trimming pared 4 bases from V and 6 bases from J, leaving 11 bases between. The CDR3 length is 13 residues. In nucleotides, the CDR3 is TGCGCCAGCAGCCTATCCCTGAGGGATACGCAGTATTTT. It translates to CASSLSLRDTQYF.

The V and J genes are TRBV5-1 and TRBJ2-4, with TRBD1 matching 8 bases. This CDR3 has 15 amino acids. Germline-derived CDR1 and CDR2 are SGHRS and YFSETQ. V shed 3 bases and J 11 bases; nucleotides not matched to a gene: 13. The CDR3 sequence: CASSSRTGSPIFQYF. The CDR3, as DNA: TGCGCCAGCAGCTCCCGGACAGGGTCGCCTATCTTTCAGTACTTC.

This clone was counted only a few times. J is TRBJ1-5 and V is TRBV7-8; weak D call: TRBD1 (5 bases). CDR1 and CDR2 from the germline V gene are SGHVS and FQNEAQ. The V gene lost 5 bases and the J gene lost 2 bases, with 10 bases spanning the gap. This CDR3 region has 14 residues. The CDR3 nucleotides are TGTGCCAGCAGCACCGGGGGTGGCAATCAGCCCCAGCATTTT. It is translated as CASSTGGGNQPQHF.

The chain links TRBV19 to TRBJ1-1, with no clear D. V gave up 1 base and J gave up 5 bases, with 11 bases separating them. This CDR3 is built from 14 residues. Germline V CDR1 and CDR2: LNHDA, SQIVND (reference sequence). CDR3 nucleotides: TGTGCCAGTAGTATAGGAGTGAGAAGGACTGAAGCTTTCTTT. The encoded protein is CASSIGVRRTEAFF.

V gene TRBV9 combines with J gene TRBJ2-5, with D unclear. Germline lookup yields CDR1 SGDLS and CDR2 YYNGEE. The V end was cut by 2 bases, the J end by 5 bases, with 13 bases between. The CDR3 runs 14 residues. The CDR3 loop reads CASSVWDRVETQYF. The CDR3 bases are TGTGCCAGCAGCGTTTGGGATAGGGTTGAGACCCAGTACTTC.

This chain uses TRBV4-1 with TRBJ1-2; 9 bases are shared with TRBD1. V lost 0 bases, J lost 7 bases, and 9 bases stayed unmatched. The germline CDR1 and CDR2 sequences are MGHRA and YSYEKL. The CDR3 contains 16 residues. The CDR3 DNA reads as TGCGCCAGCAGCCAAGATAGTAAGAGGGACAGGGTTGGCTACACCTTC. This codes for CASSQDSKRDRVGYTF.

This clone was recorded once. V is TRBV4-2 and J is TRBJ2-2, with 11 bases identical to TRBD1. The germline gives CDR1 LGHNA, CDR2 YNFKEQ. The V gene end was trimmed by 3 bases and the J gene end by 5 bases; junction bases not matched to a gene: 5. The CDR3 runs 16 residues. CDR3 sequence reads: CASSQAGTGGTGELFF. The DNA of the CDR3 is TGTGCCAGCAGCCAGGCGGGGACAGGGGGTACCGGGGAGCTGTTTTTT.